The clone carrying this T cell receptor beta chain was counted a few times. The antigen is not known. This sample is drawn from a study of T cells in Graves' hyperthyroidism and ophthalmopathy. Study-level background: Peripheral blood specimens were obtained at initial diagnosis, prior to any treatment.

Study results and limitations: Ophthalmopathy was model-predicted a median around seven months pre-onset.

V was clipped by 4 bases and J by 4 bases, with 16 bases between them. The CDR3 totals 15 residues. Germline V gives CDR1 MNHNS, CDR2 SASEGT. TCR beta CDR3 sequences were amplified from RNA transcripts. When the TCR CDR3 underwent first-round RT-PCR, the HTBI primer set was used. TCRdb passed the multiplex PCR reads through MiXCR, listing each CDR3 protein once. Here the sample spans approximately 690,000 distinct CDR3 sequences, around 21% being singletons. Individuals with ophthalmopathy presented a Clinical Activity Score of at least 3, a NOSPECS grade of at least 4 and a duration under 3 months. The authors obtained PBMCs from around 10 ml of fresh peripheral blood.

The sequence came from a man aged 30-40 years with Graves' ophthalmopathy. Sequenced material: blood. The J gene is TRBJ2-5, the V gene TRBV6-1, with D possibly called TRBD1 or TRBD2 (5 bases each). Here the CDR3 DNA reads TGTGCCAGCAGTGGGACCGGGGCCGGTCGAGAGACCCAGTACTTC. Translating gives CASSGTGAGRETQYF.